This T cell receptor (beta chain) appears in the sequencing data of a study of T cell responses to AZD1222 COVID-19 vaccine. Study overall: Second-dose timings of about 4 or about 12 weeks were pooled.

TCRdb's copy holds only in-frame clones and misses some; the assay was immunoSEQ multiplex PCR. This sample has approximately 170,000 clones; around 93% occur once, and the top ten carry approximately 4%. CDR3 length equals 17 residues. The junction had 6 bases not matched to a gene; V was cut back by 3 bases and J by 3 bases. Germline values: CDR1 SGHVS, CDR2 FNYEAQ. The material sequenced was peripheral blood, taken on day 0 of AZD1222 vaccination. This receptor was obtained from an adult in good health. The chain carries TRBV7-6 and TRBJ2-2; TRBD2 matches 11 bases. CDR3 DNA: TGTGCCAGCAGCTTCTACCTAGCGGGAGGCTACACCGGGGAGCTGTTTTTT. Protein: CASSFYLAGGYTGELFF.